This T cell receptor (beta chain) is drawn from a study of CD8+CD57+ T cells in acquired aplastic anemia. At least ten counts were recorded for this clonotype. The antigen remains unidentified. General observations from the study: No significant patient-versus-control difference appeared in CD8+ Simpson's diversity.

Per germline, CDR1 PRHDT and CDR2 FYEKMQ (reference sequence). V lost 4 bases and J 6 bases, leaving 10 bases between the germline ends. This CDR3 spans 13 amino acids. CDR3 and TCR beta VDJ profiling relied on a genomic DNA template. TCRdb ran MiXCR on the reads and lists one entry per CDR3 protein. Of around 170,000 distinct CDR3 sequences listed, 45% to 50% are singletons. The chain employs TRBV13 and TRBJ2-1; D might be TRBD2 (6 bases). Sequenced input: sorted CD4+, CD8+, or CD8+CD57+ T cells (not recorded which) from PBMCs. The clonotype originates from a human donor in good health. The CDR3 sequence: CASSSTSFNEQFF. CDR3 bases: TGTGCCAGCAGCTCGACTAGTTTCAATGAGCAGTTCTTC.